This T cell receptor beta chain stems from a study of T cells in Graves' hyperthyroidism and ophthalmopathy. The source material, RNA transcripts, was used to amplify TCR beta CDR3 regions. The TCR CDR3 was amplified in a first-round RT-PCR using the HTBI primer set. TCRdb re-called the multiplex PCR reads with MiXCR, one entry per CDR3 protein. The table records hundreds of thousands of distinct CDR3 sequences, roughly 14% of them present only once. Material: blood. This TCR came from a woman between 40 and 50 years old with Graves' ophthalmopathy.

The CDR3 bases are TGTGCCTGGAGTGCAGGGGGGGCGCGTGGCGAGCAGTACTTC. As protein: CAWSAGGARGEQYF. The chain joins TRBV30 to TRBJ2-7; D could derive from TRBD1 or TRBD2 (7 bases each). Germline CDR1 is GTSNPN and CDR2 is SVGIG (reference sequence). The V gene lost 1 base and the J gene lost 6 bases, with 16 bases spanning the gap. The CDR3 sequence is 14 residues long.